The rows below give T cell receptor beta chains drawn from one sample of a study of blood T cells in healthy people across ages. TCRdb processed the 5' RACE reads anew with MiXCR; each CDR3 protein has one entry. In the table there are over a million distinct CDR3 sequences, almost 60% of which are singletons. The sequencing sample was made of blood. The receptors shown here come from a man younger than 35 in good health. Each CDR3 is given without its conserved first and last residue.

CDR3aa: ASAGETYEQY
j_gene: TRBJ2-7
v_gene: TRBV18

CDR3aa: ASSFALAGGPREQY
j_gene: -
v_gene: TRBV27

CDR3aa: ASSHLLGTSGEKAKNIQY
j_gene: -
v_gene: TRBV3-1

CDR3aa: ASSLRQGPDWPQH
j_gene: TRBJ1-5
v_gene: TRBV7-6

CDR3aa: ASSLFGTVREQF
j_gene: TRBJ2-1
v_gene: TRBV7-9

CDR3aa: ASDIVAGGAF
j_gene: TRBJ1-1
v_gene: TRBV7-9

CDR3aa: ASSPRGNGYNEQF
j_gene: TRBJ2-1
v_gene: TRBV6-5

CDR3aa: ASRKSSNQPQH
j_gene: TRBJ1-5
v_gene: TRBV12-3/TRBV12-4

CDR3aa: ASTPLAGGYNEQY
j_gene: TRBJ2-5
v_gene: TRBV6-1

CDR3aa: ASSPRDIRETQY
j_gene: TRBJ2-5
v_gene: TRBV3-1

CDR3aa: ASSFGAPRGNEQF
j_gene: TRBJ2-1
v_gene: TRBV27

CDR3aa: ASSSDQDYGYT
j_gene: TRBJ1-2
v_gene: TRBV7-9

CDR3aa: ASSPGSGRDYEQY
j_gene: TRBJ2-7
v_gene: TRBV14

CDR3aa: SAWDRVSEQY
j_gene: -
v_gene: TRBV20-1

CDR3aa: ASSPPTAAEQF
j_gene: TRBJ2-1
v_gene: TRBV6-6

CDR3aa: ASSQDRDRAAF
j_gene: TRBJ1-1
v_gene: TRBV3-1

CDR3aa: ASSQDRGGHGENYGYT
j_gene: TRBJ1-2
v_gene: TRBV4-3

CDR3aa: SARGREEVRSGYT
j_gene: TRBJ1-2
v_gene: TRBV20-1

CDR3aa: ASTSQDSQPQH
j_gene: TRBJ1-5
v_gene: TRBV12-3/TRBV12-4

CDR3aa: ASSLPGTGEMNGEAF
j_gene: TRBJ1-1
v_gene: TRBV4-2

CDR3aa: ATRLAEQY
j_gene: TRBJ2-5
v_gene: TRBV25-1

CDR3aa: ASSPLSVYEQY
j_gene: TRBJ2-7
v_gene: TRBV5-5

CDR3aa: SARDGLAGVLTDTQY
j_gene: TRBJ2-3
v_gene: TRBV20-1

CDR3aa: ASSLTGGNYEQY
j_gene: TRBJ2-7
v_gene: TRBV5-1

CDR3aa: ASSLATTTGELF
j_gene: TRBJ2-2
v_gene: TRBV5-1

CDR3aa: SARDARRGLDYEQY
j_gene: TRBJ2-7
v_gene: TRBV20-1

CDR3aa: ASSSPSGDENTGELF
j_gene: TRBJ2-2
v_gene: TRBV11-2

CDR3aa: SVEDPGGDYNEQF
j_gene: TRBJ2-1
v_gene: TRBV29-1

CDR3aa: ASSQEEPRSSGSFEQY
j_gene: TRBJ2-7
v_gene: TRBV4-2

CDR3aa: SARGQGSYGYT
j_gene: TRBJ1-2
v_gene: TRBV20-1

CDR3aa: ASSQGLAGAYEQY
j_gene: TRBJ2-7
v_gene: TRBV4-1

CDR3aa: SVAMDGSGANVLT
j_gene: TRBJ2-6
v_gene: TRBV29-1

CDR3aa: ASSQGIASRGTDTQY
j_gene: TRBJ2-3
v_gene: TRBV4-3

CDR3aa: ASRGTGRFDEQY
j_gene: TRBJ2-7
v_gene: TRBV6-6

CDR3aa: ASSYSGQGEKFNSPLH
j_gene: TRBJ1-6
v_gene: TRBV6-5

CDR3aa: ASRISLGTEAF
j_gene: TRBJ1-1
v_gene: TRBV28

CDR3aa: SAIMGWNGNTEAF
j_gene: TRBJ1-1
v_gene: TRBV29-1

CDR3aa: ASRGLAGEETQY
j_gene: -
v_gene: TRBV2

CDR3aa: ASSEPGDWETQY
j_gene: TRBJ2-5
v_gene: TRBV2

CDR3aa: SVRDGAEQY
j_gene: TRBJ2-7
v_gene: TRBV29-1

CDR3aa: ASSSLLAGAPNEQF
j_gene: TRBJ2-1
v_gene: TRBV11-2

CDR3aa: STESVAGGPGHYEQY
j_gene: TRBJ2-7
v_gene: TRBV29-1

CDR3aa: AISGPGQGNYGYT
j_gene: TRBJ1-2
v_gene: TRBV10-3

CDR3aa: ASSLGRDRAKETQY
j_gene: TRBJ2-5
v_gene: TRBV7-9

CDR3aa: ASGLSRDTASTGTQY
j_gene: TRBJ2-3
v_gene: TRBV12-5

CDR3aa: ASRVSAGPYNEQF
j_gene: TRBJ2-1
v_gene: TRBV4-1

CDR3aa: ASSDTGLVETQY
j_gene: -
v_gene: TRBV7-9

CDR3aa: ASSLETGFSGYT
j_gene: TRBJ1-2
v_gene: TRBV5-6

CDR3aa: ASSLRAGTTEAF
j_gene: TRBJ1-1
v_gene: TRBV27